These T cell receptor beta chains were read from a single sample in a study of CD8+CD57+ T cells in acquired aplastic anemia. TCRdb re-called the reads with MiXCR, one entry per CDR3 protein. The top ten clones hold about 41% of a sample with hundreds of thousands of distinct CDR3 sequences, less than 85% of them seen once. Sequencing was carried out using sorted CD4+, CD8+, or CD8+CD57+ T cells (not recorded which) from PBMCs. The receptors were sampled from a human donor with aplastic anemia. The CDR3 runs from the conserved cysteine through the conserved F or W. D genes are given only for firm matches. Not all rows give a size; the values are once, few, many and, for expanded clones, a class.

clone_size: .; v_call: TRBV7-3; d_call: TRBD1; j_call: TRBJ2-6; cdr3_nt: TGTGCCAGCAGCTCCGCGGGACAGGGTTTTAGCTCTGGGGCCAACGTCCTGACTTTC; cdr3_aa: CASSSAGQGFSSGANVLTF
clone_size: .; v_call: TRBV7-3; d_call: .; j_call: TRBJ2-7; cdr3_nt: TGTGCCACCAGCGTTCAAAGAAGCGGCGACGAGCAGTACTTC; cdr3_aa: CATSVQRSGDEQYF
clone_size: .; v_call: TRBV7-9; d_call: .; j_call: TRBJ2-4; cdr3_nt: TGTGCCAGCGGCGGAGCAAGAAACATTCGGTACTTC; cdr3_aa: CASGGARNIRYF
clone_size: .; v_call: TRBV11-1; d_call: .; j_call: TRBJ1-6; cdr3_nt: TGTGCCAGCAGCTTAAATCTCACAAGTAACCCTCTCCCCTTT; cdr3_aa: CASSLNLTSNPLPF
clone_size: .; v_call: TRBV20-1; d_call: .; j_call: TRBJ2-7; cdr3_nt: TGCAGTGCTAGCGGATCCGGGGTCGGTGGATACGAGCAGTACTTC; cdr3_aa: CSASGSGVGGYEQYF
clone_size: few; v_call: TRBV7-2; d_call: TRBD2; j_call: TRBJ2-1; cdr3_nt: TGTGCCAGCAGCTTTCAAGGAAGCGGGGGGAGGCATGAGCAGTTCTTC; cdr3_aa: CASSFQGSGGRHEQFF
clone_size: .; v_call: TRBV20-1; d_call: .; j_call: TRBJ1-4; cdr3_nt: TGCAGTGCTAGAGGGTCTTTGGGCTTTAAACTGTTTTTT; cdr3_aa: CSARGSLGFKLFF
clone_size: .; v_call: TRBV7-9; d_call: .; j_call: TRBJ1-1; cdr3_nt: TGTGCCAGCAGCTCTCCCCTCGGGGTACTCGCGGGGGGTGAAGCTTTCTTT; cdr3_aa: CASSSPLGVLAGGEAFF
clone_size: few; v_call: TRBV5-6; d_call: .; j_call: TRBJ2-2; cdr3_nt: TGTGCCAGCAGCCCCGTTGACGGGAACACCGGGGAGCTGTTTTTT; cdr3_aa: CASSPVDGNTGELFF
clone_size: .; v_call: TRBV7-8; d_call: .; j_call: TRBJ2-1; cdr3_nt: TGTGCCAGCAGTGTTGGGGGGATCCCTGAGAAGTTCTTT; cdr3_aa: CASSVGGIPEKFF
clone_size: .; v_call: TRBV7-9; d_call: .; j_call: TRBJ2-5; cdr3_nt: TGTGCCAGCAGCTTAGTACCCGGGGAGCTGGATTTTCGATACTTC; cdr3_aa: CASSLVPGELDFRYF
clone_size: .; v_call: TRBV7-3; d_call: .; j_call: TRBJ1-2; cdr3_nt: TGTGCCAGCAGCTTAAAAGTAGCGGGCGGCGCTAGCTACACCTTC; cdr3_aa: CASSLKVAGGASYTF
clone_size: .; v_call: TRBV11-2; d_call: TRBD2; j_call: TRBJ2-1; cdr3_nt: TGTGCCAGCAGCGGAGGAGGGACTAGCTCAGATACGCAGTTCTTC; cdr3_aa: CASSGGGTSSDTQFF
clone_size: .; v_call: TRBV7-9; d_call: .; j_call: TRBJ1-5; cdr3_nt: TGTGCCAGCAGCTTTGAAAGAAGCGGGGGGAGCGATCAGCATTTT; cdr3_aa: CASSFERSGGSDQHF
clone_size: once; v_call: TRBV2; d_call: .; j_call: TRBJ2-7; cdr3_nt: TGTGCCACCGGGGACGGGGGCACAGCTTCGCAGTATTTCTTC; cdr3_aa: CATGDGGTASQYFF
clone_size: .; v_call: TRBV7-3; d_call: TRBD1; j_call: TRBJ1-1; cdr3_nt: TGTGCCAGCAGCTTCGATCTGACAGGGAACACTAAAGATTTCTTT; cdr3_aa: CASSFDLTGNTKDFF
clone_size: .; v_call: TRBV9; d_call: .; j_call: TRBJ1-6; cdr3_nt: TGTGCCAGCAGCGTAGACCAGGGTTCACCCCTCCACTTT; cdr3_aa: CASSVDQGSPLHF
clone_size: .; v_call: TRBV19; d_call: .; j_call: TRBJ2-1; cdr3_nt: TGTGCCAGTAGTATTCTTCACGGAGGGGGGAGTGAGGAGTACTTCTTC; cdr3_aa: CASSILHGGGSEEYFF
clone_size: .; v_call: TRBV7-8; d_call: .; j_call: TRBJ2-5; cdr3_nt: TGTGCCAGCAGCTTAGCGCGCGGGCCCGAAGCGACCCAGTACTTC; cdr3_aa: CASSLARGPEATQYF
clone_size: .; v_call: TRBV7-8; d_call: .; j_call: TRBJ1-2; cdr3_nt: TGTGCCAGCAGCTTAGTCGGGGGCGCGGACTATGGCTACACCTTC; cdr3_aa: CASSLVGGADYGYTF
clone_size: .; v_call: TRBV7-9; d_call: .; j_call: TRBJ2-7; cdr3_nt: TGTGCCAGCAGCACCGCGGGAAGCTCCGATACGCAGTACTTC; cdr3_aa: CASSTAGSSDTQYF
clone_size: .; v_call: TRBV29-1; d_call: .; j_call: TRBJ2-7; cdr3_nt: TGCAGCGTTGAGCTCGATTCCTACGAGCAGTACTTC; cdr3_aa: CSVELDSYEQYF
clone_size: few; v_call: TRBV15; d_call: .; j_call: TRBJ2-1; cdr3_nt: TGTGCCACCAGCAGAGATGAGGGGGGGTCCTATAATGAGCAGTTCTTC; cdr3_aa: CATSRDEGGSYNEQFF
clone_size: .; v_call: TRBV20-1; d_call: .; j_call: TRBJ1-1; cdr3_nt: TGCAGTGCCCAACCTTCTAGCGGACCTTACACTGAAGCTTTCTTT; cdr3_aa: CSAQPSSGPYTEAFF
clone_size: .; v_call: TRBV29-1; d_call: .; j_call: TRBJ2-7; cdr3_nt: TGCAGCGTTCAAGGACTTCTCTACGAGCAGTACTTC; cdr3_aa: CSVQGLLYEQYF
clone_size: many; v_call: TRBV7-8; d_call: TRBD2; j_call: TRBJ2-5; cdr3_nt: TGTGCCAGCAGCTTAGCGGGAGGGCAAGATACGCAGTATTTC; cdr3_aa: CASSLAGGQDTQYF
clone_size: .; v_call: TRBV7-9; d_call: .; j_call: TRBJ2-3; cdr3_nt: TGTGCCAGCAGCTTTGAGGGGGGCACCGGGGAGCTGTTT; cdr3_aa: CASSFEGGTGELF
clone_size: .; v_call: TRBV7-2; d_call: .; j_call: TRBJ1-2; cdr3_nt: TGTGCCAGCAGCTTATTAGGGGCGCTCGGCTACACCTTC; cdr3_aa: CASSLLGALGYTF
clone_size: .; v_call: TRBV7-9; d_call: .; j_call: TRBJ2-3; cdr3_nt: TGTGCCAGCAGCGGAGGGGGACAGTGGGGTACGCCGCATTATTTT; cdr3_aa: CASSGGGQWGTPHYF
clone_size: .; v_call: TRBV7-2; d_call: TRBD2; j_call: TRBJ2-3; cdr3_nt: TGTGCCAGCAGGGGTGGAGGGACGAGCGGGGCCCAAACCACAGATACGCAGTATTTT; cdr3_aa: CASRGGGTSGAQTTDTQYF
clone_size: .; v_call: TRBV7-6; d_call: .; j_call: TRBJ2-3; cdr3_nt: TGTGCCAGCAGCTTAGAGCCCCCAGATACGCAGTATTTT; cdr3_aa: CASSLEPPDTQYF
clone_size: .; v_call: TRBV10-2; d_call: .; j_call: TRBJ1-1; cdr3_nt: TGCGCCAGCAGTGAGCCAAGCGAGGGGAACACTGAAGCTTTCTTT; cdr3_aa: CASSEPSEGNTEAFF
clone_size: .; v_call: TRBV12-5; d_call: TRBD2; j_call: TRBJ2-3; cdr3_nt: TGTGCTAGTGGTCGAGCGGGAGGTCCCGATACGCAGTATTTT; cdr3_aa: CASGRAGGPDTQYF
clone_size: .; v_call: TRBV2; d_call: .; j_call: TRBJ1-1; cdr3_nt: TGTGCCAGCAGTGGGTCGGGTAGGGCGAACACTGAAGCTTTCTTT; cdr3_aa: CASSGSGRANTEAFF
clone_size: .; v_call: TRBV9; d_call: TRBD2; j_call: TRBJ2-1; cdr3_nt: TGTGCCAGCAGCGTTGTGGCGGGGGGTTACAATGAGCAGTTCTTC; cdr3_aa: CASSVVAGGYNEQFF
clone_size: once; v_call: TRBV5-1; d_call: .; j_call: TRBJ2-3; cdr3_nt: TGCGCCAGCAGCTTGCGTACAGATAAGAAGTATTTT; cdr3_aa: CASSLRTDKKYF
clone_size: .; v_call: TRBV12-3/TRBV12-4; d_call: .; j_call: TRBJ1-1; cdr3_nt: TGTGCTAGCAGGCCCCCGGGGGGGAAAGCTTTCTTT; cdr3_aa: CASRPPGGKAFF
clone_size: few; v_call: TRBV7-9; d_call: .; j_call: TRBJ1-6; cdr3_nt: TGTGCCAGCAGCCTCACCAGGTCACCCTTCCACTTT; cdr3_aa: CASSLTRSPFHF
clone_size: few; v_call: TRBV5-5; d_call: .; j_call: TRBJ2-3; cdr3_nt: TGTGCCAGCAGCTTGACGGGTGGAAGTGGGGATACGCAGTATTTT; cdr3_aa: CASSLTGGSGDTQYF
clone_size: .; v_call: TRBV5-1; d_call: .; j_call: TRBJ2-3; cdr3_nt: TGTGCCAGCGGCGATGAGGGCATCAACACGCAGTATTTC; cdr3_aa: CASGDEGINTQYF
clone_size: .; v_call: TRBV5-1; d_call: .; j_call: TRBJ2-1; cdr3_nt: TGCGCCAGCAGCATCTCTAGAGTCCTGGGGAGCGATGAGCAGTTCTTC; cdr3_aa: CASSISRVLGSDEQFF
clone_size: .; v_call: TRBV2; d_call: .; j_call: TRBJ1-1; cdr3_nt: TGTGCCAGCGGCTTAGATGTCACAGGGACCACTGAAGCTTTCTTT; cdr3_aa: CASGLDVTGTTEAFF
clone_size: .; v_call: TRBV7-3; d_call: TRBD1; j_call: TRBJ2-5; cdr3_nt: TGTGCCGGACAGGGCGCTATGGAGAACCCGTACTTC; cdr3_aa: CAGQGAMENPYF
clone_size: .; v_call: TRBV5-1; d_call: TRBD1; j_call: TRBJ2-3; cdr3_nt: TGCGCCAGCAGCCCCGGACAGGGGGTTAGCACAGATACGCAGTATTTT; cdr3_aa: CASSPGQGVSTDTQYF
clone_size: few; v_call: TRBV2; d_call: .; j_call: TRBJ2-7; cdr3_nt: TGTGCCAGCAGTCCGGTTGCCTACGAGCAGTACTTC; cdr3_aa: CASSPVAYEQYF
clone_size: .; v_call: TRBV7-9; d_call: TRBD2; j_call: TRBJ2-5; cdr3_nt: TGTGCCAGCAGCCACACCGGGACTAGCAGTGAGACCCAGTACTTC; cdr3_aa: CASSHTGTSSETQYF
clone_size: .; v_call: TRBV7-8; d_call: .; j_call: TRBJ2-6; cdr3_nt: TGTGCCAGCAGCTCAGCGGGTAGCTACAAGGCCAACGTCCTGACTTTC; cdr3_aa: CASSSAGSYKANVLTF
clone_size: .; v_call: TRBV4-3; d_call: TRBD1; j_call: TRBJ2-7; cdr3_nt: TGCGCCAGCAGCCGGGGACAGGGGGATACCTACGAGCAGTACTTC; cdr3_aa: CASSRGQGDTYEQYF
clone_size: .; v_call: TRBV7-3; d_call: .; j_call: TRBJ2-2; cdr3_nt: TGTGCCAGCAGCATAGCGAGGGGTATCGAGGAGCTGTTTTTT; cdr3_aa: CASSIARGIEELFF
clone_size: once; v_call: TRBV11-1; d_call: TRBD2; j_call: TRBJ2-3; cdr3_nt: TGTGCCAGACAGGGAGCGGGAGGTCCCGATACGCAGTATTTT; cdr3_aa: CARQGAGGPDTQYF
clone_size: .; v_call: TRBV7-3; d_call: .; j_call: TRBJ2-3; cdr3_nt: TGTGCCAGCAGCTTCGGGCCCAGGGATACGCAGTTTTTT; cdr3_aa: CASSFGPRDTQFF
clone_size: .; v_call: TRBV7-8; d_call: TRBD1; j_call: TRBJ2-7; cdr3_nt: TGTGCCAGCAGCTTAGGAGTGTCAGACAGGGTCATTGCCTACGAGCAGTACTTC; cdr3_aa: CASSLGVSDRVIAYEQYF